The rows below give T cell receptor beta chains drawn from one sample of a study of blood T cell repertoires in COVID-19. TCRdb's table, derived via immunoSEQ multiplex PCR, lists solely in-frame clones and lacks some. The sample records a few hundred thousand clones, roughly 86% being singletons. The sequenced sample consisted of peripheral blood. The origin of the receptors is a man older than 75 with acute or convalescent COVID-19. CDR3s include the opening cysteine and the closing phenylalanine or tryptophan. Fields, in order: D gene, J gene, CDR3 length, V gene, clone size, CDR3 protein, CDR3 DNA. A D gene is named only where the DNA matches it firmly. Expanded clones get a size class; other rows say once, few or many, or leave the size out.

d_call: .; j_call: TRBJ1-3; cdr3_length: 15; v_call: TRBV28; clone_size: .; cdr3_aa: CASRTQGSSGNTIYF; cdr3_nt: TGTGCCAGCAGAACACAGGGAAGCTCTGGAAACACCATATATTTT
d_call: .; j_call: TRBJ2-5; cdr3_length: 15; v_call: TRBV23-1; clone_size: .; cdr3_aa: CASSQLRQRAWTQYF; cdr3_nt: TGCGCCAGCAGTCAATTACGGCAGCGGGCTTGGACCCAGTACTTC
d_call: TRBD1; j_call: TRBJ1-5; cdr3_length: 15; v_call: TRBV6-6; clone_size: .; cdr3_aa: CASSPPGQPNQPQHF; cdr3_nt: TGTGCCAGCAGTCCACCGGGACAGCCTAATCAGCCCCAGCATTTT
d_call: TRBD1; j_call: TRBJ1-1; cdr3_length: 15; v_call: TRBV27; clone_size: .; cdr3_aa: CASSLEAGGRTEAFF; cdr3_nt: TGTGCCAGCAGTTTAGAGGCAGGGGGGAGGACTGAAGCTTTCTTT
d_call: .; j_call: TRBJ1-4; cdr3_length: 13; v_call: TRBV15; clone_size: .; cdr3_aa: CATSRAGNEKLFF; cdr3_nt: TGTGCCACCAGCAGAGCCGGGAATGAAAAACTGTTTTTT
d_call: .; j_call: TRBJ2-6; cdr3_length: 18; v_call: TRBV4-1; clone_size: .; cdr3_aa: CASSHPRGEESGANVLTF; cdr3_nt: TGCGCCAGCAGCCATCCACGGGGAGAGGAATCTGGGGCCAACGTCCTGACTTTC
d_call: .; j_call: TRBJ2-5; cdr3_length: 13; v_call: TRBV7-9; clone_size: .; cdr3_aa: CASSRGLGETQYF; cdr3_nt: TGTGCCAGCAGCCGAGGGTTAGGAGAGACCCAGTACTTC
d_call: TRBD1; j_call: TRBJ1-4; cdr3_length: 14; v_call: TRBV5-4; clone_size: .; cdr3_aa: CASSAGQPGEKLFF; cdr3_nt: TGTGCCAGCAGCGCGGGACAGCCGGGTGAAAAACTGTTTTTT
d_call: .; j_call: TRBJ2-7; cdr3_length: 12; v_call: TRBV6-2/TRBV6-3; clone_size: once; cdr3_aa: CASSWAPYEQYF; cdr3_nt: TGTGCCAGCAGTTGGGCACCATACGAGCAGTACTTC
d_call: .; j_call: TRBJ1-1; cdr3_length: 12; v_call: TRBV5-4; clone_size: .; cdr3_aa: CASSLEGDEAFF; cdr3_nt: TGTGCCAGCAGCTTGGAGGGGGATGAAGCTTTCTTT
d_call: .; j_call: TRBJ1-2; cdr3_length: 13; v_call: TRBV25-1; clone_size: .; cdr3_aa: CASSPNLGGGYTF; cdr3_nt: TGTGCCAGCAGTCCTAATCTAGGAGGTGGCTACACCTTC
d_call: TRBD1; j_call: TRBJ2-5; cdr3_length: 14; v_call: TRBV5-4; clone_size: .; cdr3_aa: CASRVDRGPETQYF; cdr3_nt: TGTGCCAGCAGGGTCGACAGGGGGCCAGAGACCCAGTACTTC
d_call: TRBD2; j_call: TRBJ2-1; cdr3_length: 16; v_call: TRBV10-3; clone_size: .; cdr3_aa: CAISRTSGSLRNEQFF; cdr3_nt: TGTGCCATCAGTAGGACTAGCGGGAGTTTGAGGAATGAGCAGTTCTTC
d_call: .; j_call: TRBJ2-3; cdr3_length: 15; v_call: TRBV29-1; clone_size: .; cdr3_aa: CSVEIPSGGADTQYF; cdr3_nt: TGCAGCGTTGAAATCCCCTCTGGAGGGGCAGATACGCAGTATTTT
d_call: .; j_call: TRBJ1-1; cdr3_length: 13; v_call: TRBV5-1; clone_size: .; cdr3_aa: CASSRETNTEAFF; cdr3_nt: TGCGCCAGCAGTCGGGAAACGAACACTGAAGCTTTCTTT
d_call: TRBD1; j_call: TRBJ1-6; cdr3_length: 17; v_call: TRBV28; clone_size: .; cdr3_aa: CASSLIRGTAGDSPLHF; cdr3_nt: TGTGCCAGCAGTTTAATACGGGGGACAGCCGGAGATTCACCCCTCCACTTT
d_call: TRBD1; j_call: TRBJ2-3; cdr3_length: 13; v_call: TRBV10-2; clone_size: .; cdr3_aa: CASTDRDPDTQYF; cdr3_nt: TGCGCCAGCACTGACAGGGATCCAGATACGCAGTATTTT
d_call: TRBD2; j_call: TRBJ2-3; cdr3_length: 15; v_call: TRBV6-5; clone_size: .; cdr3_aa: CASRASGFATDTQYF; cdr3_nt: TGTGCCAGCAGAGCTAGCGGTTTTGCCACAGATACGCAGTATTTT
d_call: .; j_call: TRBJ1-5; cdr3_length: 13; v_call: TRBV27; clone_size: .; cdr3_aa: CASSLKMRQPQHF; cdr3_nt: TGTGCCAGCAGTTTAAAAATGAGGCAGCCCCAGCATTTT
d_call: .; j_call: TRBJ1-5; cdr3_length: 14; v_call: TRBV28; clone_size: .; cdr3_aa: CASRNLLQGKPQHF; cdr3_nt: TGTGCCAGCAGGAACCTCCTACAGGGAAAACCCCAGCATTTT
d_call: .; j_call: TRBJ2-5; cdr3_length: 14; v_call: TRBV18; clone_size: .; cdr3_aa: CASSQLGQGETQYF; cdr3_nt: TGTGCCAGCTCACAGCTGGGACAAGGGGAGACCCAGTACTTC
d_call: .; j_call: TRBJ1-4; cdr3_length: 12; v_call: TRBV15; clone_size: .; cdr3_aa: CALGANNEKLFF; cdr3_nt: TGTGCCTTAGGAGCAAATAATGAAAAACTGTTTTTT
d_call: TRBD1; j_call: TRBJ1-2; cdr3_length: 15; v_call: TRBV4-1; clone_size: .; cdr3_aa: CASSGRDRGFYGYTF; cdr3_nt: TGCGCCAGCAGCGGCCGGGACAGGGGCTTCTATGGCTACACCTTC
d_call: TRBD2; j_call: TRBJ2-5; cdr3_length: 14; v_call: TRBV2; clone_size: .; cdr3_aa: CASRSSGRGETQYF; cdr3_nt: TGTGCCAGCAGGTCTAGCGGGAGGGGCGAGACCCAGTACTTC
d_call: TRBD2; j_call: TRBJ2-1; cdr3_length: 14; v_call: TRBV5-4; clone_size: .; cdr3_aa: CASSLAGGVSEQFF; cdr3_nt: TGTGCCAGCAGCTTGGCGGGAGGCGTCAGCGAGCAGTTCTTC
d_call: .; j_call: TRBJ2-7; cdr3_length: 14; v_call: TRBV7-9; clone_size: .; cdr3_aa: CASSLPGQNYEQYF; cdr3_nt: TGTGCCAGCAGCTTACCGGGACAAAACTACGAGCAGTACTTC
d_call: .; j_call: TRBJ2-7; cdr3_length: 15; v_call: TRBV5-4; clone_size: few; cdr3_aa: CASSLDLPSSYEQYF; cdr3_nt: TGTGCCAGCAGCTTGGACCTACCATCCTCCTACGAGCAGTACTTC